One sample yielded the 17 T cell receptor beta chains listed below, sequenced in a study of T cell responses to AZD1222 COVID-19 vaccine. The table came from immunoSEQ multiplex PCR; TCRdb's copy has only in-frame clones and leaves some out. The sample lists about 97,000 clones; 85% to 90% were seen once. The source material was peripheral blood, sampled on day 0 of AZD1222 vaccination. Receptors were obtained from an adult in good health.

The chain couples TRBV7-9 to TRBJ1-6; D is uncertain. The CDR3 runs to 14 residues. V was cut by 2 bases and J by 10 bases, with 12 bases left in between. In germline, CDR1 is SEHNR, CDR2 FQNEAQ (reference sequence). The CDR3 sequence: CASSLPTVFSPLHF. CDR3 DNA: TGTGCCAGCAGCTTACCCACGGTGTTCTCACCCCTCCACTTT.

The chain couples TRBV5-1 to TRBJ2-2; 8 nucleotides align to TRBD2. The CDR3 runs 16 residues. V dropped 3 bases and J dropped 4; count of bases not matched to a gene: 8. Germline V gives CDR1 SGHRS, CDR2 YFSETQ. For the CDR3, the DNA is TGCGCCAGCAGCTGGGGACTAGAATCGGGCACCGGGGAGCTGTTTTTT. It specifies CASSWGLESGTGELFF.

This clone has more than one count but fewer than ten. The chain links TRBV28 to TRBJ2-1, with TRBD2 identical over 8 bases. The ends lost 5 bases at V and 15 bases at J; junction bases unmatched: 9. Looked up from germline, CDR1 is MDHEN and CDR2 is SYDVKM. The CDR3 totals 12 residues. CDR3 nucleotide sequence: TGTGCCAGCAGTCCGCCGCGGGGGGCTTTGTTCTTC. It translates to CASSPPRGALFF.

Only a few counts were recorded for this clone. The rearrangement links TRBV4-1 to TRBJ2-7; 7 bases agree with TRBD1. The trim removed 4 bases at V and 3 bases at J, leaving 6 bases unmatched. The CDR3 has 14 amino acids. Germline CDR1 is MGHRA and CDR2 is YSYEKL. The CDR3 DNA reads as TGCGCCAGCAGCCCCGGGACAGTTGGCTACGAGCAGTACTTC. This gives the protein CASSPGTVGYEQYF.

V is TRBV18 and J is TRBJ2-1; 8 bases are shared with TRBD2. J was trimmed by 3 bases and V by 5 bases; bases with no gene match: 9. Looked up from germline, CDR1 is KGHSH and CDR2 is LQKENI. The CDR3 extends over 16 amino acids. The CDR3 bases are TGTGCCAGCTCAGAGACAACCGGGACTAGCTACAATGAGCAGTTCTTC. Amino acids: CASSETTGTSYNEQFF. Full variable domain (rest looked up from reference TRBV18 and TRBJ2-1): NAGVMQNPRHLVRRRGQEARLRCSPMKGHSHVYWYRQLPEEGLKFMVYLQKENIIDESGMPKERFSAEFPKEGPSILRIQQVVRGDSAAYFCASSETTGTSYNEQFFGPGTRLTVL.

The CDR3 sequence is CASSLQLVEQFF. CDR3 nucleotide sequence: TGTGCCAGCAGCCTACAGCTAGTTGAGCAGTTCTTC. The rearrangement uses TRBV11-2 and TRBJ2-1, with D unclear. This CDR3 has 12 residues. Trimming shortened V by 5 bases and J by 9 bases, and 11 bases separated the two germline ends. CDR1 SGHAT and CDR2 FQNNGV come from the germline V gene.

The chain employs TRBV4-3 and TRBJ2-5; D tentatively fits TRBD1 or TRBD2 (5 bases each). Germline-derived CDR1 and CDR2 are LGHNA and YSLEER. The V and J ends lost 0 bases and 0 bases respectively, with 8 bases between them. The length of the CDR3 is 15 residues. The CDR3 loop reads CASSQDLGHQETQYF. As DNA, the CDR3 is TGCGCCAGCAGCCAAGATTTGGGACACCAAGAGACCCAGTACTTC.

The J gene is TRBJ1-2, the V gene TRBV4-3, with a tentative D call TRBD1 (6 bases). V was shortened by 1 base and J by 7 bases, with 19 bases between the two germline ends. The germline gives CDR1 LGHNA, CDR2 YSLEER. The CDR3 loop spans 16 amino acids. CDR3 protein: CASSQGSTGQGFGYTF. The CDR3 DNA follows: TGCGCCAGCAGCCAAGGAAGTACAGGGCAGGGCTTTGGCTACACCTTC.

This clone has more than one count but fewer than ten. J is TRBJ1-5 and V is TRBV28; D remains ambiguous. Germline V gene data show CDR1 as MDHEN and CDR2 as SYDVKM. This CDR3 region has 13 residues. V was pared by 7 bases and J by 4 bases, with 11 bases between. CDR3 DNA: TGTGCCAGCACCTTCGGCAGGAATCAGCCCCAGCATTTT. Protein product: CASTFGRNQPQHF.

This chain uses TRBV9 with TRBJ2-2, with no clear D. The CDR3 has 14 amino acids. Per germline, CDR1 SGDLS and CDR2 YYNGEE. The V end was cut by 4 bases, the J end by 3 bases, with 10 bases between. The chain's CDR3 is CASSPPEDTGELFF. In DNA form, the CDR3 reads TGTGCCAGCAGCCCTCCGGAAGACACCGGGGAGCTGTTTTTT.

This chain uses TRBV3-1 (or the pseudogene TRBV3-2) with TRBJ1-3; tentative D call: TRBD1 (5 bases). Trimming shortened V by 0 bases and J by 1 base, and 22 bases separated the two germline ends. From germline, CDR1 is LGHDT and CDR2 YNNKEL (reference sequence). The CDR3 runs to 20 residues. CDR3 bases: TGTGCCAGCAGCCAAGATCCCTCTTATCGGGACGGATTATCTGGAAACACCATATATTTT. Translation gives CASSQDPSYRDGLSGNTIYF.

This clone was seen at least ten times. This chain joins TRBV19 and TRBJ2-2; TRBD1 is a possible D gene (6 bases). The CDR3 contains 14 residues. The V end was cut by 7 bases, the J end by 3 bases, with 12 bases between. Germline-derived CDR1 and CDR2 are LNHDA and SQIVND (reference sequence). CDR3 loop: CASTDSLYTGELFF. The CDR3 region has the DNA TGTGCCAGTACGGACAGCCTTTACACCGGGGAGCTGTTTTTT.

The V gene is TRBV5-6, the J gene TRBJ1-5; tentative D call: TRBD1 (6 bases). The CDR3 loop spans 14 amino acids. V dropped 4 bases and J dropped 7 bases, with 15 bases sitting between them. CDR1 and CDR2 from the germline V gene are SGHDT and YYEEEE. The CDR3 loop reads CASSPGAGKQPQHF. CDR3 DNA: TGTGCCAGCAGCCCGGGGGCGGGGAAGCAGCCCCAGCATTTT.

The CDR3 DNA reads TGTGCCAGCAGCGTAGCTGGGACTGCTACTTGGGAAAAACTGTTTTTT. Translating it yields CASSVAGTATWEKLFF. The V and J genes are TRBV9 and TRBJ1-4, with D perhaps matching TRBD1 (5 bases). This CDR3 has 16 residues. The V gene's germline CDR1 is SGDLS and CDR2 YYNGEE. V lost 0 bases to trimming and J lost 8 bases, with 17 bases between them.

V and J are TRBV11-2 and TRBJ1-6; D is unresolved. V was shortened by 1 base and J by 10 bases, with 17 bases between the two germline ends. The CDR3 extends over 16 amino acids. The germline CDR1 and CDR2 sequences are SGHAT and FQNNGV. The CDR3, as DNA: TGTGCCAGCAGCTTAGTCCCTGTACCCTACCAGTCACCCCTCCACTTT. It encodes CASSLVPVPYQSPLHF.

This chain uses TRBV24-1 with TRBJ1-4, with D uncertain. This CDR3 region has 13 residues. Germline V gives CDR1 KGHDR, CDR2 SFDVKD. V lost 8 bases to trimming and J lost 0 bases, with 6 bases between them. CDR3 region: CATKDSTNEKLFF. CDR3 in DNA: TGTGCCACCAAGGACTCAACTAATGAAAAACTGTTTTTT.

The table lists this clone with a count of one. V is TRBV4-2 and J is TRBJ1-5; maybe TRBD1 (6 bases). The CDR3 is made up of 15 amino acids. The germline V and J ends were trimmed by 0 bases and 6 bases, with 12 bases remaining between them. Germline V lookup: CDR1 LGHNA, CDR2 YNFKEQ. CDR3 protein: CASSQEGNRVQPQHF. CDR3 DNA: TGTGCCAGCAGCCAAGAGGGTAACAGGGTTCAGCCCCAGCATTTT.